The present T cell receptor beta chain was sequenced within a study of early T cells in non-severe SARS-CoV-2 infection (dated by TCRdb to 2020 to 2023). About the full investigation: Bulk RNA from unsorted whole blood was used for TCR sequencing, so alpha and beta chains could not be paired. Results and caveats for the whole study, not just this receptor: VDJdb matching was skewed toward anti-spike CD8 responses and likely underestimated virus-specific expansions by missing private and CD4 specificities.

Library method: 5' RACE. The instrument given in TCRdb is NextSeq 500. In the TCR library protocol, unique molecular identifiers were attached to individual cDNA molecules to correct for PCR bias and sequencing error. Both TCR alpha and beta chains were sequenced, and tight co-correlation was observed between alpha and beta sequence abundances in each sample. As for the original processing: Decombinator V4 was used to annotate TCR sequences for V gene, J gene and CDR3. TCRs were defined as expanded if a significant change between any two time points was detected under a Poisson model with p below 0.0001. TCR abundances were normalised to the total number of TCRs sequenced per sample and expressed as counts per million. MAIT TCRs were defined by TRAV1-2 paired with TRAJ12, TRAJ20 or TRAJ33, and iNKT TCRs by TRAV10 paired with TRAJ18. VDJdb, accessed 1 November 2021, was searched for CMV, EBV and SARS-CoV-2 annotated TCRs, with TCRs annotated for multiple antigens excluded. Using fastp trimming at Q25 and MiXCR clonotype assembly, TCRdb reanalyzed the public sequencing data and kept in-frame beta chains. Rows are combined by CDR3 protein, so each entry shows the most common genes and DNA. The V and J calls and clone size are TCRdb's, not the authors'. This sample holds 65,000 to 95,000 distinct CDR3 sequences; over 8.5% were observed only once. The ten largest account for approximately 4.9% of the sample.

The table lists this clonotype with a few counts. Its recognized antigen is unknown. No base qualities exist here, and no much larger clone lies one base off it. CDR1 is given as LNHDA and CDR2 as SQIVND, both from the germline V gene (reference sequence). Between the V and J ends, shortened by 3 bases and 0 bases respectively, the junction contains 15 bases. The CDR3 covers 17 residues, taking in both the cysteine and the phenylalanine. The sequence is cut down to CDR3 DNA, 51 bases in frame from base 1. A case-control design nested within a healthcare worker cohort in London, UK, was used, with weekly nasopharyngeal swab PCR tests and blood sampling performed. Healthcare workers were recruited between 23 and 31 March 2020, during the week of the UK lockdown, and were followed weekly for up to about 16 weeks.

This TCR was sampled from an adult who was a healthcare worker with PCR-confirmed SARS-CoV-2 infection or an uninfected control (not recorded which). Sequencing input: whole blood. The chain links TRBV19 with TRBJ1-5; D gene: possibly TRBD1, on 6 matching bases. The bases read TGTGCCAGTAGTATGACAGGACAGATAACTAGCAATCAGCCCCAGCATTTT. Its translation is CASSMTGQITSNQPQHF.